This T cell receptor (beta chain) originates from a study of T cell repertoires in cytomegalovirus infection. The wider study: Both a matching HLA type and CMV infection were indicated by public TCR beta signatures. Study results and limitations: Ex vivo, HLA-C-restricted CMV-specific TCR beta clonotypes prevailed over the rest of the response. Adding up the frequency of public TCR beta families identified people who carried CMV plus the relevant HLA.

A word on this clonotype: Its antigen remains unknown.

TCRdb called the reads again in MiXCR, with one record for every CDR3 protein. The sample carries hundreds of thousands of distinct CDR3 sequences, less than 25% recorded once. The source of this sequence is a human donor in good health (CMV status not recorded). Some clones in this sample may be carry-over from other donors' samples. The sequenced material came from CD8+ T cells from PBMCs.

The CDR3 coding sequence is TGTGCCAGCAGCGTGGTTTCGCATGAGCAGTTCTTC. Translation: CASSVVSHEQFF. The rearrangement joins TRBV9 to TRBJ2-1, with D hard to call. CDR3 length equals 12 residues. CDR1 is SGDLS and CDR2 is YYNGEE in the germline V gene. V lost 2 bases and J lost 8, with 8 bases in between.